Shown below are 10 T cell receptor beta chains from a single sample sequenced in a study of cytomegalovirus exposure and HLA in healthy donors. PCR was performed using 60 Vbeta and 13 Jbeta primers. Libraries were prepared by immunoSEQ multiplex PCR; TCRdb keeps only in-frame clonotypes and omits some of them. The sample holds 90,000 to 120,000 clones, roughly 70% seen once. Sequencing was performed on PBMCs. The receptors here all came from a woman aged 40 to 50 in good health and CMV-seropositive.

The CDR3 sequence is CASSLLGQGNTGELFF. DNA for the CDR3: TGCGCCAGCAGCTTGTTAGGACAGGGTAACACCGGGGAGCTGTTTTTT. The V and J genes are TRBV5-1 and TRBJ2-2; TRBD1 aligns across 8 bases. Germline values: CDR1 SGHRS, CDR2 YFSETQ. This CDR3 is built from 16 residues. With V trimmed by 1 base and J by 2 bases, 4 bases remained unmatched.

This chain links TRBV6-4 with TRBJ1-1; D is possibly TRBD1 (6 bases). This CDR3 region has 15 residues. The germline gives CDR1 MRHNA, CDR2 SNTAGT. Trimming took 6 bases from V and 0 from J, leaving 14 bases between them. The CDR3 DNA sequence: TGTGCCAGCAGAAGTGAGGACAGCATGAACACTGAAGCTTTCTTT. Encoded protein: CASRSEDSMNTEAFF.

The chain uses TRBV4-1 and TRBJ1-1; a weak D match, TRBD1 (5 bases). The CDR3 has 15 amino acids. The V end lost 0 bases, the J end lost 3 bases, and 11 bases lay between the germline ends. Germline-derived CDR1 and CDR2 are MGHRA and YSYEKL. CDR3 nucleotide sequence: TGCGCCAGCAGCCAAGAAAGAGACAGCCACACTGAAGCTTTCTTT. This encodes CASSQERDSHTEAFF.

This chain joins TRBV6-4 and TRBJ2-3, with 7 bases that match TRBD1. This CDR3 contains 13 residues. V dropped 1 base and J dropped 6; count of bases not matched to a gene: 1. Germline V CDR1 and CDR2: MRHNA, SNTAGT. DNA of the CDR3: TGTGCCAGCAGTGACTTACAGGGGGATACGCAGTATTTT. This encodes CASSDLQGDTQYF.

The chain joins TRBV19 to TRBJ2-3; possibly TRBD1 for D (5 bases). Trimming took off 9 bases at V and 1 base at J, with 11 bases between the two ends. Germline lookup yields CDR1 LNHDA and CDR2 SQIVND (reference sequence). The CDR3 has 13 residues. The CDR3 is CASQPTGTDTQYF. CDR3 bases: TGTGCCAGCCAACCGACAGGCACAGATACGCAGTATTTT.

The chain uses TRBV6-5 and TRBJ2-3; a weak D match, TRBD2 (5 bases). The CDR3 has 16 residues. Germline-derived CDR1 and CDR2 are MNHEY and SVGAGI. Trimming pared 4 bases from V and 6 bases from J, leaving 20 bases between. The CDR3 DNA is TGTGCCAGCAGTTTCGAATCTAGCCCAATCCCCGATACGCAGTATTTT. It is translated as CASSFESSPIPDTQYF.

The chain is built from TRBV4-2 and TRBJ2-5, with TRBD1 identical over 9 bases. The end of the DNA fits TRBJ2-7 better, so the J call may be wrong. The CDR3 totals 17 residues. Germline lookup yields CDR1 LGHNA and CDR2 YNFKEQ. The CDR3 region is CASSQGRGQGADYEQYF. The CDR3 DNA follows: TGTGCCAGCAGCCAAGGAAGGGGACAGGGCGCGGACTACGAGCAGTACTTC.

The V and J genes are TRBV30 and TRBJ2-5, with 8 bases lining up with TRBD1. The germline V gene encodes CDR1 GTSNPN and CDR2 SVGIG (reference sequence). V lost 4 bases, J lost 4 bases, and 5 bases stayed unmatched. The CDR3 runs to 13 residues. The DNA for the CDR3 is TGTGCCTGGAATGCAGGGGGCGGAGAGACCCAGTACTTC. Translation gives CAWNAGGGETQYF. Complete variable domain (other parts from reference TRBV30 and TRBJ2-5): SQTIHQWPATLVQPVGSPLSLECTVEGTSNPNLYWYRQAAGRGLQLLFYSVGIGQISSEVPQNLSASRPQDRQFILSSKKLLLSDSGFYLCAWNAGGGETQYFGPGTRLLVL.

This clone appeared a single time. The chain joins TRBV4-1 to TRBJ2-5; D ambiguous. The V and J ends lost 3 bases and 1 base respectively, with 9 bases between them. The CDR3 consists of 14 residues. CDR1 is MGHRA and CDR2 is YSYEKL in the germline V gene. In DNA form, the CDR3 reads TGCGCCAGCAGCCAGTCAAGCCCCCAAGAGACCCAGTACTTC. Translating it yields CASSQSSPQETQYF.

V gene TRBV27 combines with J gene TRBJ2-5; D might be TRBD2 (5 bases). Trimming shortened V by 6 bases and J by 4 bases, and 9 bases separated the two germline ends. This CDR3 spans 12 amino acids. Germline V lookup: CDR1 MNHEY, CDR2 SMNVEV (reference sequence). CDR3 sequence: CASRSLGETQYF. The CDR3 region has the DNA TGTGCCAGCAGATCACTAGGAGAGACCCAGTACTTC.